This TCR beta chain was observed in a study of shared T cell receptors in the human thymus. CDR1 is MRHNA and CDR2 is SNTAGT in the germline V gene. Trimming took off 4 bases at V and 2 bases at J, with 8 bases between the two ends. The CDR3 runs 13 residues. Profiling relied on immunoSEQ multiplex PCR, and the TCRdb table lists in-frame clones only, not all of them. The sample has some 760,000 clones, 70% to 90% seen once. This sample also appeared in a second study, on human thymus T cells. This second study says: Resections were taken during corrective heart surgery, and the thymus tissue came from these. V and J genes seemed to be used with bias in thymic and blood repertoires. Highly overlapping thymic repertoires in unrelated individuals were reported by related research.

Sequenced input: thymocytes. The TCR was taken from a girl under two years old with a congenital heart defect. The chain couples TRBV6-4 to TRBJ1-1; D is possibly TRBD1 (5 bases). The CDR3 DNA follows: TGTGCCAGCAGTGGGGGGGTCAACACTGAAGCTTTCTTT. Its translation: CASSGGVNTEAFF.